The rows below give T cell receptor beta chains drawn from one sample of a study of T cells after yellow fever vaccination. TCRdb ran MiXCR on the 5' RACE reads and lists one entry per CDR3 protein. The data show hundreds of thousands of distinct CDR3 sequences, about 5.2% seen once. The source was CD4+ T cells sorted from PBMCs, collected on the day of the yellow fever booster vaccination. The receptors here all came from a man younger than 35 who received the YFV17D yellow fever vaccine. Both conserved end residues are part of each CDR3. A D gene is named only where the DNA matches it firmly. Where a row states a size, it is once, few, many or the class of an expanded clone; other rows omit it.

d_call j_call clone_size v_call cdr3_aa cdr3_nt
. TRBJ2-5 few TRBV4-1 CASGEVGETQYF TGCGCCAGCGGAGAGGTTGGGGAGACCCAGTACTTC
. TRBJ2-1 . TRBV11-1 CASSSGTYYNEQFF TGTGCCAGCAGCTCGGGGACATACTACAATGAGCAGTTCTTC
. TRBJ1-1 . TRBV4-3 CASSQDLGENTEAFF TGCGCCAGCAGCCAAGATCTCGGCGAGAACACTGAAGCTTTCTTT
TRBD1 TRBJ2-6 few TRBV6-1 CASSVGTAVSGANVLTF TGTGCCAGCAGTGTCGGGACAGCGGTCTCTGGGGCCAACGTCCTGACTTTC
TRBD2 TRBJ2-7 few TRBV9 CASSPRDYVPYEQYF TGTGCCAGCAGCCCCCGGGACTATGTTCCCTACGAGCAGTACTTC
. TRBJ2-7 many TRBV7-9 CASSRYREQYF TGTGCCAGCAGCCGATACAGAGAGCAGTACTTC
TRBD1 TRBJ2-7 many TRBV11-3 CASSSPGGEQYF TGTGCCAGCAGTTCCCCAGGGGGCGAGCAGTACTTC
TRBD1 TRBJ2-7 . TRBV18 CASTQGIYYEQYF TGTGCCAGCACACAGGGGATATACTACGAGCAGTACTTC
. TRBJ2-2 . TRBV20-1 CSARDPGRGGELFF TGCAGTGCTAGAGACCCCGGAAGGGGGGGGGAGCTGTTTTTT
. TRBJ2-3 few TRBV5-1 CASSHTTDTQYF TGCGCCAGCAGCCACACTACAGATACGCAGTATTTT
TRBD2 TRBJ2-5 few TRBV20-1 CSARGGLAGTQETQYF TGCAGTGCTAGGGGGGGACTAGCGGGGACTCAAGAGACCCAGTACTTC
TRBD2 TRBJ2-1 few TRBV7-2 CASSFSSGVNEQFF TGTGCCAGCAGCTTCTCTAGCGGGGTCAATGAGCAGTTCTTC
TRBD1 TRBJ1-1 . TRBV15 CATSRGGTGSTEAFF TGTGCCACCAGCAGAGGCGGGACAGGGAGTACTGAAGCTTTCTTT
TRBD1 TRBJ1-1 . TRBV20-1 CSARPRDSVNTEAFF TGCAGTGCTAGACCCCGGGACAGTGTGAACACTGAAGCTTTCTTT
. TRBJ2-5 many TRBV28 CASIQAGPQETQYF TGTGCCAGCATTCAGGCGGGGCCGCAAGAGACCCAGTACTTC
. TRBJ1-5 few TRBV18 CASSPNAVANQPQHF TGTGCCAGCTCACCAAACGCGGTCGCCAATCAGCCCCAGCATTTT
. TRBJ2-3 many TRBV6-1 CASSPPMGRGPDTQYF TGTGCCAGCAGCCCCCCGATGGGGCGCGGTCCAGATACGCAGTATTTT
. TRBJ2-1 . TRBV9 CASSVGGGNSYNEQFF TGTGCCAGCAGCGTTGGAGGGGGGAACTCCTACAATGAGCAGTTCTTC
. TRBJ1-2 few TRBV9 CASSVEGGYTF TGTGCCAGCAGCGTAGAGGGGGGCTACACCTTC
. TRBJ1-5 few TRBV20-1 CSGSGDGNQPQHF TGCAGTGGAAGCGGGGACGGCAATCAGCCCCAGCATTTT
. TRBJ1-5 . TRBV5-6 CASSSLNQPQHF TGTGCCAGCAGCTCCCTAAATCAGCCCCAGCATTTT
TRBD2 TRBJ2-1 . TRBV5-1 CASTLAGGLNEQFF TGCGCCAGCACCCTAGCGGGGGGTTTGAATGAGCAGTTCTTC
. TRBJ2-1 many TRBV10-3 CAISADNEQFF TGTGCCATCAGTGCTGATAATGAGCAGTTCTTC
. TRBJ2-3 many TRBV10-3 CAISERVGGTDTQYF TGTGCCATCAGTGAAAGGGTGGGGGGCACAGATACGCAGTATTTT
. TRBJ1-6 . TRBV7-2 CASSFGGSYNSPLHF TGTGCCAGCAGCTTTGGGGGCTCCTATAATTCACCCCTCCACTTT
. TRBJ1-1 few TRBV19 CASSTPRKGWTEAFF TGTGCCAGTAGTACGCCTCGTAAGGGATGGACTGAAGCTTTCTTT
TRBD1 TRBJ1-2 . TRBV5-5 CASSPGTAYGYTF TGTGCCAGCAGCCCGGGGACAGCCTATGGCTACACCTTC
. TRBJ1-2 . TRBV5-1 CASSLEASVNLPYGYTF TGCGCCAGCAGCTTGGAGGCATCAGTCAACCTACCCTATGGCTACACCTTC
. TRBJ1-2 . TRBV2 CASSEDGVPSDLGYTF TGTGCCAGCAGTGAGGACGGAGTCCCGTCCGATCTTGGCTACACCTTC
TRBD1 TRBJ2-3 . TRBV24-1 CATSHPTGGRDTQYF TGTGCCACCAGTCACCCGACAGGGGGGAGAGATACGCAGTATTTT
. TRBJ1-2 . TRBV5-4 CASSLRANYGYTF TGTGCCAGCAGCTTGCGGGCTAACTATGGCTACACCTTC
TRBD1 TRBJ1-2 few TRBV19 CASSTTDRYYGYTF TGTGCCAGTAGTACCACGGACAGGTACTATGGCTACACCTTC
. TRBJ2-5 . TRBV27 CASSFLVGGETQYF TGTGCCAGCAGTTTTCTCGTAGGGGGAGAGACCCAGTACTTC
TRBD1 TRBJ1-1 few TRBV11-1 CASSSTGGGSTEAFF TGTGCCAGCAGCTCTACAGGGGGCGGGAGCACTGAAGCTTTCTTT
. TRBJ1-1 . TRBV2 CAGYIRETNTEAFF TGTGCCGGTTACATACGGGAGACGAACACTGAAGCTTTCTTT
. TRBJ2-5 many TRBV14 CASSQELQPFQETQYF TGTGCCAGCAGCCAAGAGTTACAGCCATTCCAAGAGACCCAGTACTTC
. TRBJ1-2 . TRBV21-1 CASSLPLGGDYGYTF TGTGCCAGCAGCTTACCTCTGGGGGGGGACTATGGCTACACCTTC